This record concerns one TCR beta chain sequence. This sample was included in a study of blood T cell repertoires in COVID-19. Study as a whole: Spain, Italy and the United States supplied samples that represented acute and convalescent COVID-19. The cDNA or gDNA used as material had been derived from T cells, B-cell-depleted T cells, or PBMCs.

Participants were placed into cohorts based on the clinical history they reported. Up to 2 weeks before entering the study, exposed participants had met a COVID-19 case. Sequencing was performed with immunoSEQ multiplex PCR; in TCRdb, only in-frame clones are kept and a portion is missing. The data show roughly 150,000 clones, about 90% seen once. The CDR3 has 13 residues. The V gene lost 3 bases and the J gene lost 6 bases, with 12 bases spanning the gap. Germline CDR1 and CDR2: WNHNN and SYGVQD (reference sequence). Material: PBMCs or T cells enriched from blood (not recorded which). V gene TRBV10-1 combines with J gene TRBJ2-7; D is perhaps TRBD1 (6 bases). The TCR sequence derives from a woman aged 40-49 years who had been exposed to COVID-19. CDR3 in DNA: TGCGCCAGCAGTGATCCCGGGACATTCGAGCAGTACTTC. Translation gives CASSDPGTFEQYF.